A selection of T cell receptor beta chains follows, all from one sample in a study of blood T cells in healthy people across ages. TCRdb used MiXCR to reprocess the 5' RACE reads, holding one entry per CDR3 protein. Among hundreds of thousands of distinct CDR3 sequences listed, approximately 59% were seen once. The sequencing sample was made of blood. The receptors derive from a man in his thirties or forties in good health. The CDR3 runs from the conserved cysteine through the conserved F or W. D genes are given only for firm matches.

>14|TRBV7-9|NA|NA
CASSSQGEKYEQYF
>14|TRBV29-1|TRBD1|TRBJ2-1
CSAAGTGDPNEQFF
>15|TRBV28|NA|TRBJ1-6
CASSSELLRNSPLHF
>17|TRBV28|TRBD2|NA
CASSSPKLAWERETQYF
>13|TRBV30|NA|TRBJ2-3
CACPGAITDTQYF
>15|TRBV6-2/TRBV6-3|NA|TRBJ2-5
CASSYRPRLQETQYF
>16|TRBV10-3|NA|TRBJ2-6
CAISGGRQSGANVLTF
>13|TRBV20-1|TRBD1|TRBJ2-7
CSATPGQGREQYF
>13|TRBV27|NA|TRBJ1-2
CASSLARNYGYTF
>14|TRBV20-1|NA|TRBJ2-7
CSARGPPKPYEQYF
>16|TRBV27|NA|TRBJ2-3
CASSWSAREVVDTQYF
>14|TRBV4-2|TRBD1|TRBJ2-5
CASSPGQGVETQYF